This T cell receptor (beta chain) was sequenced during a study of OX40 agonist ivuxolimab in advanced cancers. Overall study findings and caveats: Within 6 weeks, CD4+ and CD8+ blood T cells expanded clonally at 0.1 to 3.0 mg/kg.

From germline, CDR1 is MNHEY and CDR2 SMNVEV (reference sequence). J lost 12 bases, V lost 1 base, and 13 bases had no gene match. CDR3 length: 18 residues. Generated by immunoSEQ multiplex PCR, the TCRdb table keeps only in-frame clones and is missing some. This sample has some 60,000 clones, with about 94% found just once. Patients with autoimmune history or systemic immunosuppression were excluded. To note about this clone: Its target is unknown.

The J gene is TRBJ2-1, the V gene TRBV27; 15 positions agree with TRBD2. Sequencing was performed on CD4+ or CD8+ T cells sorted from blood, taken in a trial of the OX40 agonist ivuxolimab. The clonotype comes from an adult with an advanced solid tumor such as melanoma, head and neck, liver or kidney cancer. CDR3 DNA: TGTGCCAGCAGTTTATTGGGACTAGCGGGAGGCTCCGGATCGTGGCAGTTCTTC. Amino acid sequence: CASSLLGLAGGSGSWQFF.